The clone carrying this T cell receptor (beta chain) was seen a few times. Its antigen is not known. This sample was included in a study of blood T cells in healthy people across ages. The overall study: Researchers report that template switching captured about one barcoded beta molecule per two T cells.

V shed 5 bases, J shed 6 bases, and the junction held 10 bases outside the gene matches. In germline, CDR1 is MNHEY, CDR2 SVGEGT. The CDR3 totals 15 residues. A sample-barcoded 5' primer and a J-beta primer mix were used in a second PCR of roughly 7 to 11 cycles. No fewer than 2.5 million CDR3-containing paired-end reads came from each sample. TCRdb re-called the 5' RACE reads through MiXCR, storing one row per CDR3 protein. Of hundreds of thousands of distinct CDR3 sequences in the sample, under 55% are singletons; the top ten hold around 18%. General study results and limits: The recorded TCR beta diversity per million T cells decreased in a roughly linear manner with age. What prevented conclusive comparison of naive and antigen-experienced cells was that PBMCs were unsorted.

The material sequenced was blood. This sequence originates from a man between 60 and 70 years old in good health. V gene TRBV6-2 or TRBV6-3 combines with J gene TRBJ2-3; 8 bases are a match to TRBD2. The CDR3 bases are TGTGCCAGCAGTGGACTAGCCCCCCGGGGGGATACGCAGTATTTT. Translated: CASSGLAPRGDTQYF.